This TCR beta chain is drawn from a study of blood T cells in healthy people across ages. Together with a sample-barcoded 5' primer, a J-beta primer mix was included in a second PCR lasting about 6 to 11 cycles. MiXCR, applied by TCRdb to the 5' RACE reads, yields one record per CDR3 protein. The data show approximately 690,000 distinct CDR3 sequences, roughly 58% seen once. In germline, CDR1 is DFQATT, CDR2 SNEGSKA (reference sequence). The length of the CDR3 is 15 residues. The V end lost 3 bases, the J end lost 2 bases, and 14 bases lay between the germline ends. The V and J genes are TRBV20-1 and TRBJ2-1; either TRBD1 or TRBD2 may fit D (5 bases each). The receptor was isolated from a man aged 55 to 70 in good health. The sample taken for sequencing was blood. As DNA, the CDR3 is TGCAGTGCTAGCCTTCGGGACCCAACCTACAATGAGCAGTTCTTC. Translated: CSASLRDPTYNEQFF.